The clone carrying this TCR beta chain has only a few counts. The antigen is unknown. The data originate from a study of post-analysis software for immune sequencing data. The study's findings and limits: Patients had higher frequencies than controls of roughly five TRBV segments, including TRBV5-6, TRBV5-1 and TRBV20-1.

The germline CDR1 and CDR2 sequences are SEHNR and FQNEAQ (reference sequence). After removal of 4 bases from V and 0 bases from J, the junction contained 3 bases not matched to a gene. The CDR3 covers 15 residues. Libraries were made from TCR beta cDNA, and they carried unique molecular identifiers. TCRdb re-derived calls from the PCR reads in MiXCR, one entry per CDR3 protein. The sample lists about 570,000 distinct CDR3 sequences, around 36% occurring once. This sequence originates from a girl younger than 18 with multiple sclerosis. V usage is TRBV7-9 and J usage is TRBJ2-4, with 7 bases that match TRBD2. Sample: blood. CDR3 sequence (DNA): TGTGCCAGCAGCTCTAGCGGACTAGCCAAAAACATTCAGTACTTC. Its translation is CASSSSGLAKNIQYF.